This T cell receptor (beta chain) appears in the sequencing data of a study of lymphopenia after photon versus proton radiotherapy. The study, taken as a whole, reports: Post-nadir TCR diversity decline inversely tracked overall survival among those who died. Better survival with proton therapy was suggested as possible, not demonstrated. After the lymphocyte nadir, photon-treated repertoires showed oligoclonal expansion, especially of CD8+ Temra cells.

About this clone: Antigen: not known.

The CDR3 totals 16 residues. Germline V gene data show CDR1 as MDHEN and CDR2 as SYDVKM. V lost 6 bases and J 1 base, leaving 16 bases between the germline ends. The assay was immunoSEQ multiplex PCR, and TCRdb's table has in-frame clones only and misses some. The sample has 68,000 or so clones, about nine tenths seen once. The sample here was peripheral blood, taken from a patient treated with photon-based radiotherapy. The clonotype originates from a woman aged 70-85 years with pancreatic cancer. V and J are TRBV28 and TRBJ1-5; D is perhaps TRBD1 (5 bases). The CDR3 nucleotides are TGTGCCAGCAGCGGGGGTCCCCCTCTAAGCAATCAGCCCCAGCATTTT. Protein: CASSGGPPLSNQPQHF.